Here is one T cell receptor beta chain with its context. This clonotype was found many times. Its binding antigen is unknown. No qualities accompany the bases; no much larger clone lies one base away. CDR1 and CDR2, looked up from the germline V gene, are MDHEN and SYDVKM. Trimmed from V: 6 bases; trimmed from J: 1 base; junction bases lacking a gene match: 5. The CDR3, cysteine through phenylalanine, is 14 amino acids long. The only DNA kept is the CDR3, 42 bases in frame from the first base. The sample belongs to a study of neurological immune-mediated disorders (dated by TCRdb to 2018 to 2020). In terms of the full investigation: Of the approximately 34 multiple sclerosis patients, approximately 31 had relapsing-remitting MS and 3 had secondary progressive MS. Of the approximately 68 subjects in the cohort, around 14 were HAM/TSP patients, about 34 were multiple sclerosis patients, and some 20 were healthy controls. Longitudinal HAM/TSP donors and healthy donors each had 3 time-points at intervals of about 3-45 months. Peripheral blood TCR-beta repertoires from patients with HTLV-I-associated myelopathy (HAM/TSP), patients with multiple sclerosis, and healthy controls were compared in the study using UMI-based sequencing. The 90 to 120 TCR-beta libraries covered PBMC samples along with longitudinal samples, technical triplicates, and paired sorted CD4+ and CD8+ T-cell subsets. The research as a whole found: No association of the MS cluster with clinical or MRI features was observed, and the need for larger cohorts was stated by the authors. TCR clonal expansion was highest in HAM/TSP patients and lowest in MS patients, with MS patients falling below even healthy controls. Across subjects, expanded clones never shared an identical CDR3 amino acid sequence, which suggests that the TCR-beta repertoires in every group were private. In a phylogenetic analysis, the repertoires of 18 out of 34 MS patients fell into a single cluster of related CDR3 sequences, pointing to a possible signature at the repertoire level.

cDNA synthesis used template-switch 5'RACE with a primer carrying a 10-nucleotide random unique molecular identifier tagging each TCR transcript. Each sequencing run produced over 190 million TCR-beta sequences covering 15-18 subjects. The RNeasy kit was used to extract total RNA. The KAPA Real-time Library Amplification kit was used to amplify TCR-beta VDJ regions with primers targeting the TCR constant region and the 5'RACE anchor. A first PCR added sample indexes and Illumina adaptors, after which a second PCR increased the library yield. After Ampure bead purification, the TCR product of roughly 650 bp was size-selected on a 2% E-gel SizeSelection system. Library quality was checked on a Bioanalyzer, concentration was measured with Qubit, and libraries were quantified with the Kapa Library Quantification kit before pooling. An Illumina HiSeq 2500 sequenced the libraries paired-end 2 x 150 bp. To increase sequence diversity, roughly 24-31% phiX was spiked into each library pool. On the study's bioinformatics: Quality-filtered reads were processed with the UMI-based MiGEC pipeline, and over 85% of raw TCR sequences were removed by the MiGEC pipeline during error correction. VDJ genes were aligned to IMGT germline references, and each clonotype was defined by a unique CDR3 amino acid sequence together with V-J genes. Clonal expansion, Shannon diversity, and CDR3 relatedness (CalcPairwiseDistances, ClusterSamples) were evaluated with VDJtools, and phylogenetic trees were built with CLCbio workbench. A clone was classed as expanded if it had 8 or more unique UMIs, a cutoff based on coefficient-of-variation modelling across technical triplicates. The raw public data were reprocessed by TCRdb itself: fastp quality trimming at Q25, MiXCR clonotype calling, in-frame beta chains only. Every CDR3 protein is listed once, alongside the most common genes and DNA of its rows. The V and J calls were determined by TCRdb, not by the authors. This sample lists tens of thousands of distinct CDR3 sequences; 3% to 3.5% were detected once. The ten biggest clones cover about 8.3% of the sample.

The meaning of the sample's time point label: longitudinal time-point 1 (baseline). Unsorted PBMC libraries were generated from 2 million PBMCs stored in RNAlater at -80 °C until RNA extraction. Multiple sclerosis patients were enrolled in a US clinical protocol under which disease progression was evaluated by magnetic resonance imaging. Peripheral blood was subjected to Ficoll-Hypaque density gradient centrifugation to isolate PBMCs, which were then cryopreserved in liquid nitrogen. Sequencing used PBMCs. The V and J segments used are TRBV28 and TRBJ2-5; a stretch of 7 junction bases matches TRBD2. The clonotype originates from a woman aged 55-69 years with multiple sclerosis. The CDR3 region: CASRSGTTQETQYF. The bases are TGTGCCAGCAGGTCCGGGACTACCCAAGAGACCCAGTACTTC.